The rows below give T cell receptor beta chains drawn from one sample of a study of molecular identifiers for immune sequencing clone quantification. One entry per CDR3 protein results from TCRdb running MiXCR on the PCR reads. The data show 15,000 to 20,000 distinct CDR3 sequences, roughly 20% seen once. The sample was naive CD8+ T cells from blood, with Jurkat cell RNA spiked in. These receptors were collected from a human donor in good health. Some libraries in this study had Jurkat cell RNA spiked in. Each CDR3 is given with its conserved first and last residue. The order of the fields is J gene, D gene, V gene, clone size, CDR3 protein, CDR3 DNA. A D gene is named only where the DNA matches it firmly. Where a row states a size, it is once, few, many or the class of an expanded clone; other rows omit it.

TRBJ2-1 | - | TRBV9 | - | CASSAPQPQQFF | TGTGCCAGCAGCGCCCCCCAACCGCAGCAGTTCTTC
TRBJ2-7 | - | TRBV7-8 | - | CASRSGRRSSYEQYF | TGTGCCAGCAGGTCCGGACGGAGGAGCTCCTACGAGCAGTACTTC
TRBJ1-1 | - | TRBV11-2 | - | CASSLVSDRSSPLNTEAFF | TGTGCCAGCAGCTTAGTCTCTGACAGGTCCAGCCCGTTGAACACTGAAGCTTTCTTT
TRBJ1-1 | TRBD1 | TRBV7-9 | many | CASSLPQGAPDTEAFF | TGTGCCAGCAGCTTACCTCAGGGGGCGCCGGACACTGAAGCTTTCTTT
TRBJ1-1 | - | TRBV7-9 | - | CASSSIEPAHTEAFF | TGTGCCAGCAGCTCCATCGAACCGGCCCACACTGAAGCTTTCTTT
TRBJ2-3 | TRBD2 | TRBV9 | many | CASTPSGRADTQYF | TGTGCCAGCACCCCAAGCGGGAGGGCCGATACGCAGTATTTT
TRBJ2-7 | TRBD1 | TRBV13 | many | CASSLRTGASYEQYF | TGTGCCAGCAGCCTCAGGACAGGCGCATCCTACGAGCAGTACTTC
TRBJ2-1 | TRBD1 | TRBV27 | medium-sized | CASRAGTAYNEQFF | TGTGCCAGCAGAGCCGGGACAGCATACAATGAGCAGTTCTTC
TRBJ1-3 | - | TRBV7-9 | - | CASSLGRLVGGPGNTIYF | TGTGCCAGCAGCTTAGGTCGGTTGGTCGGCGGCCCTGGAAACACCATATATTTT
TRBJ2-1 | - | TRBV6-5 | many | CASSLRREAEQFF | TGTGCCAGCAGTCTCCGCAGGGAAGCTGAGCAGTTCTTC
TRBJ2-7 | - | TRBV13 | once | CASSLGGVTEQYF | TGTGCCAGCAGCTTAGGCGGGGTGACCGAGCAGTACTTC
TRBJ1-1 | TRBD1 | TRBV4-3 | medium-sized | CASSQGTGGEAFF | TGCGCCAGCAGCCAAGGGACAGGGGGCGAAGCTTTCTTT
TRBJ2-7 | TRBD2 | TRBV28 | - | CASSSGTSGVPGEQYF | TGTGCCAGCAGCTCCGGGACTAGCGGAGTCCCTGGGGAGCAGTACTTC
TRBJ2-2 | - | TRBV11-2 | many | CASSLGPANGELFF | TGTGCCAGCAGCTTGGGGCCAGCAAATGGGGAGCTGTTTTTT
TRBJ2-7 | TRBD1 | TRBV13 | - | CASSPRTGESYEQYF | TGTGCCAGCAGCCCCCGGACAGGCGAAAGCTACGAGCAGTACTTC
TRBJ2-7 | TRBD2 | TRBV20-1 | medium-sized | CSASVAGAYEQYF | TGCAGTGCCTCGGTAGCGGGTGCCTACGAGCAGTACTTC
TRBJ2-7 | TRBD2 | TRBV7-6 | medium-sized | CASSSAGGPYEQYF | TGTGCCAGCAGCTCAGCGGGAGGTCCCTACGAGCAGTACTTC
TRBJ2-3 | - | TRBV15 | medium-sized | CATSTRAGGEYDTQYF | TGTGCCACCAGCACGAGGGCCGGTGGAGAATACGATACGCAGTATTTT
TRBJ2-1 | TRBD2 | TRBV9 | few | CASSVELAVNEQFF | TGTGCCAGCAGCGTAGAACTAGCGGTAAATGAGCAGTTCTTC
TRBJ2-7 | TRBD2 | TRBV23-1 | - | CANASGTRSCEQYF | TGCGCCAACGCGTCCGGGACTAGGAGTTGCGAGCAGTACTTC
TRBJ2-7 | TRBD1 | TRBV27 | many | CASSLLTGPYEQYF | TGTGCCAGCAGCTTATTGACAGGGCCCTACGAGCAGTACTTC
TRBJ1-1 | TRBD1 | TRBV29-1 | few | CSVEDEQGPAFF | TGCAGCGTTGAAGATGAACAGGGGCCGGCTTTCTTT
TRBJ2-5 | TRBD1 | TRBV12-3/TRBV12-4 | many | CASSWTGGGETQYF | TGTGCCAGCAGCTGGACAGGGGGCGGTGAGACCCAGTACTTC
TRBJ2-3 | TRBD1 | TRBV27 | many | CASSPRTGGDTDTQYF | TGTGCCAGCAGCCCCAGGACAGGGGGCGATACAGATACGCAGTATTTT
TRBJ2-1 | TRBD2 | TRBV16 | - | CASNQWGGSPGNERFF | TGTGCCAGCAACCAATGGGGCGGGAGTCCCGGTAATGAGCGGTTCTTC
TRBJ2-1 | - | TRBV7-9 | medium-sized | CASRGNEQFF | TGTGCCAGCCGGGGAAATGAGCAGTTCTTC
TRBJ2-1 | - | TRBV7-8 | medium-sized | CASSQNPPYNEQFF | TGTGCCAGCAGCCAGAATCCCCCCTACAATGAGCAGTTCTTC
TRBJ2-6 | - | TRBV4-1 | - | CASSPLGLAGANVLTF | TGCGCCAGCAGCCCCCTGGGTTTGGCTGGGGCCAACGTCCTGACTTTC
TRBJ2-7 | TRBD1 | TRBV4-2 | many | CASSRTPNRGLNYEQYF | TGTGCCAGCAGCCGAACCCCTAACAGGGGGCTAAACTACGAGCAGTACTTC
TRBJ2-3 | TRBD1 | TRBV12-3/TRBV12-4 | many | CASSLTGGLADTQYF | TGTGCCAGCAGTCTAACAGGGGGCCTCGCAGATACGCAGTATTTT
TRBJ2-1 | TRBD1 | TRBV5-1 | many | CASTWTGSYNEQFF | TGCGCCAGCACCTGGACAGGCTCCTACAATGAGCAGTTCTTC
TRBJ2-7 | - | TRBV28 | many | CASSPGLVVYEQYF | TGTGCCAGCAGTCCGGGGCTCGTCGTCTACGAGCAGTACTTC
TRBJ2-4 | TRBD2 | TRBV5-6 | - | CASSQKPLTSGRGEGAKNIQYF | TGTGCCAGCAGCCAAAAACCACTGACTAGCGGGAGAGGTGAGGGAGCCAAAAACATTCAGTACTTC
TRBJ2-1 | TRBD2 | TRBV4-3 | once | CASSQELLAGGGEQFF | TGCGCCAGCAGCCAAGAGTTACTAGCGGGAGGGGGTGAGCAGTTCTTC
TRBJ2-5 | - | TRBV25-1 | many | CASSPGGKETQYF | TGTGCCAGCAGTCCAGGCGGGAAAGAGACCCAGTACTTC
TRBJ2-7 | - | TRBV3-1 | - | CASSHDRERQYF | TGTGCCAGCAGCCATGATCGAGAAAGGCAGTACTTC
TRBJ2-3 | - | TRBV6-4 | few | CASSDGGPDTQYF | TGTGCCAGCAGTGATGGGGGCCCAGATACGCAGTATTTT